The T cell receptor beta chain described here comes from a study of Ad26.COV2.S vaccination and SARS-CoV-2 variants. Indicated treatment: roughly 20 received Ad26.COV2.S at low or high dose, single or two shots; several received placebo; per-sample allocation not given. Vaccine and placebo recipients were sampled on day 63 after the first injection. Only in-frame clones appear in the TCRdb table, and some are missing; sequencing was by immunoSEQ multiplex PCR. Among roughly 380,000 clones listed, roughly 84% were seen once. CDR1 SGHRS and CDR2 YFSETQ come from the germline V gene. The CDR3 contains 13 residues. The V and J ends lost 4 bases and 7 bases, in that order; junction bases with no gene match: 4.

The sequence was collected from a person aged 18-65 years who received the Ad26.COV2.S COVID-19 vaccine or a placebo. The chain couples TRBV5-1 to TRBJ2-1; 8 bases line up with TRBD2. Sequences were derived from peripheral blood, sampled in a trial of Ad26.COV2.S vaccine versus placebo. CDR3 coding DNA: TGCGCCAGCAGCCCGGGACTAGTGAATGAGCAGTTCTTC. Its protein is CASSPGLVNEQFF. Drawing the rest from reference TRBV5-1 and TRBJ2-1, the complete variable domain is KAGVTQTPRYLIKTRGQQVTLSCSPISGHRSVSWYQQTPGQGLQFLFEYFSETQRNKGNFPGRFSGRQFSNSRSEMNVSTLELGDSALYLCASSPGLVNEQFFGPGTRLTVL.